The rows below give T cell receptor beta chains drawn from one sample of a study of shared clonotypes between healthy human individuals. The repertoire was sequenced with immunoSEQ multiplex PCR; TCRdb's copy has only in-frame clones and lacks some. Of 300,000 to 400,000 clones in the sample, around 72% were seen once. Material: memory CD4+ T cells sorted from blood. These receptors were taken from a man under 40 in good health. The CDR3 runs from the conserved cysteine through the conserved F or W. D genes are given only for firm matches. Clone size, where shown, is once, few, many, or a class for clones that have expanded.

v_gene,abundance,j_gene,d_gene,CDR3nt,CDR3aa
TRBV5-8,NA,TRBJ2-6,TRBD2,TGTGCCGGCGATAAAGCGGGAGTGCCAGGGGCCAACGTCCTGACTTTC,CAGDKAGVPGANVLTF
TRBV11-2,few,TRBJ1-1,NA,TGTGCCAGCAGCTTAGTAGCAATCACAGGGAGGGGAAACACTGAAGCTTTCTTT,CASSLVAITGRGNTEAFF
TRBV5-4,NA,TRBJ1-4,NA,TGTGCCAGCAGCGTGTCAGGGAGGGAAAAACTGTTTTTT,CASSVSGREKLFF
TRBV5-1,NA,TRBJ2-5,NA,TGCGCCAGCAGCTCTACGGGGGCGGGGATACAAGAGACCCAGTACTTC,CASSSTGAGIQETQYF
TRBV9,NA,TRBJ2-5,TRBD2,TGTGCCAGCAGCGTAGGAGGGGCTAGCGGGAAGGAGACCCAGTACTTC,CASSVGGASGKETQYF
TRBV27,NA,TRBJ2-7,NA,TGTGCCAGCAGTAATGATCCATCGGGGGCGACTTACGAGCAGTACTTC,CASSNDPSGATYEQYF
TRBV11-2,NA,TRBJ1-1,NA,TGTGCCAGCAGCCGGAGGGGGGGGGACACTGAAGCTTTCTTT,CASSRRGGDTEAFF
TRBV5-6,NA,TRBJ1-2,NA,TGTGCCAGCAGCTTGTGGCAGCCAAACTATGGCTACACCTTC,CASSLWQPNYGYTF
TRBV18,NA,TRBJ2-7,TRBD1,TGTGCCAGCTCGCTACCGGGACAGGGGAGGATCGAGCAGTACTTC,CASSLPGQGRIEQYF
TRBV14,NA,TRBJ1-1,NA,TGTGCCAGCAGCCAAGGGCCAGGGTGGGAAGCTTTCTTT,CASSQGPGWEAFF
TRBV11-2,NA,TRBJ2-7,NA,TGTGCCAGCAGCTTATCAGGGAAAGATCACGAGCAGTACTTC,CASSLSGKDHEQYF
TRBV10-3,NA,TRBJ1-5,NA,TGTGCCATCAGTGAGAGGCAAAATAGCAATCAGCCCCAGCATTTT,CAISERQNSNQPQHF
TRBV5-1,NA,TRBJ2-5,NA,TGCGCCAGCAGCTCGCCGACAGGTTCCCAAGAGACCCAGTACTTC,CASSSPTGSQETQYF
TRBV18,once,TRBJ1-4,NA,TGTGCCAGCGCGAGTACAGGGAGGGAAAATGAAAAACTGTTTTTT,CASASTGRENEKLFF
TRBV9,NA,TRBJ2-5,TRBD1,TGTGCCAGCAGCGTAGGACAGGGGGCCGAGACCCAGTACTTC,CASSVGQGAETQYF
TRBV7-2,many,TRBJ2-7,NA,TGTGCCAGCAGCTTAGCGCTTAGAAACGAGCAGTACTTC,CASSLALRNEQYF
TRBV28,NA,TRBJ2-7,NA,TGTGCCAGCAGTTTAAAATTCTACGAGCAGTACTTC,CASSLKFYEQYF
TRBV4-3,NA,TRBJ2-3,NA,TGCGCCAGCAGCCAACTCCCGTCGGATACGCAGTATTTT,CASSQLPSDTQYF
TRBV5-1,NA,TRBJ2-5,NA,TGCGCCAGCAGCTTGAGGACAGTTCAAGAGACCCAGTACTTC,CASSLRTVQETQYF
TRBV5-1,NA,TRBJ2-1,TRBD1,TGCGCCAGCAGCTGGGCAGGGGGCTACAATGAGCAGTTCTTC,CASSWAGGYNEQFF
TRBV18,once,TRBJ2-7,TRBD2,TGTGCCAGCTCACCGCTCAGCGGGAGGGCTGGCTACGAGCAGTACTTC,CASSPLSGRAGYEQYF
TRBV29-1,many,TRBJ1-1,NA,TGCAGCGTTTCTATGGTATCCGGACTGAACACTGAAGCTTTCTTT,CSVSMVSGLNTEAFF
TRBV14,NA,TRBJ2-2,NA,TGTGCCAGCAGCCAAGTTGCAGGACGGTTCCCCGGGGAGCTGTTTTTT,CASSQVAGRFPGELFF
TRBV7-8,NA,TRBJ1-3,NA,TGTGCCAGCAGCTTTGCGGGCACGCTCTCTGGAAACACCATATATTTT,CASSFAGTLSGNTIYF
TRBV5-1,NA,TRBJ2-3,TRBD2,TGCGCCAGCAGTCGAGGGACTAGCGGAAGCACAGATACGCAGTATTTT,CASSRGTSGSTDTQYF
TRBV5-4,NA,TRBJ2-1,NA,TGTGCCAGCAGCATGACAGTCAATGAGCAGTTCTTC,CASSMTVNEQFF
TRBV5-4,NA,TRBJ1-4,NA,TGTGCCAGCAGCTTGGGCAGTACTAATGAAAAACTGTTTTTT,CASSLGSTNEKLFF
TRBV5-1,NA,TRBJ2-5,TRBD1,TGCGCCAGCAGCACGGGACAGCCACAAGAGACCCAGTACTTC,CASSTGQPQETQYF
TRBV29-1,NA,TRBJ2-3,NA,TGCAGCGCGGGGACAGATACGCAGTATTTT,CSAGTDTQYF
TRBV2,NA,TRBJ1-1,NA,TGTGCCAGCAGCGCCACAGGATTTTCCACTGAAGCTTTCTTT,CASSATGFSTEAFF
TRBV7-2,many,TRBJ1-3,NA,TGTGCCAGCAGCCCCCTCGGGATCAACTCTGGAAACACCATATATTTT,CASSPLGINSGNTIYF
TRBV5-1,NA,TRBJ2-2,NA,TGCGCCAGCCGCCTTTCCCCGGGGTCCGGGGAGCTGTTTTTT,CASRLSPGSGELFF
TRBV5-6,NA,TRBJ2-3,NA,TGTGCCAGCAGTTCTGGGGTACGGTCAGATACGCAGTATTTT,CASSSGVRSDTQYF
TRBV9,NA,TRBJ2-1,NA,TGTGCCAGCAGCGTAAATATAGCCGATGAGCAGTTCTTC,CASSVNIADEQFF
TRBV5-4,once,TRBJ2-7,TRBD2,TGTGCCAGCAGCATCGGGACTAGCGTCTCCTACGAGCAGTACTTC,CASSIGTSVSYEQYF
TRBV28,NA,TRBJ1-2,NA,TGTGCCAGCAGGATGCTGACCTGGGTCTATGGCTACACCTTC,CASRMLTWVYGYTF
TRBV5-1,NA,TRBJ1-4,NA,TGCGCCAGCAGCCTGGCGGGGCCTAATGAAAAACTGTTTTTT,CASSLAGPNEKLFF
TRBV6-1,NA,TRBJ1-2,NA,TGTGCCAGCAGTGAACTGGGACGGACTTATGGCTACACCTTC,CASSELGRTYGYTF
TRBV5-1,NA,TRBJ1-3,NA,TGCGCCAGCAGCTCGGAGGTAACCTCTGGAAACACCATATATTTT,CASSSEVTSGNTIYF
TRBV5-8,NA,TRBJ2-3,NA,TGTGCCAGCAGCTTGGGGTGGCGGGGACAGAGCACAGATACGCAGTATTTT,CASSLGWRGQSTDTQYF
TRBV5-1,NA,TRBJ2-7,NA,TGCGCCAGCAGCTTGGACTTTGCGGGGAACTACGAGCAGTACTTC,CASSLDFAGNYEQYF
TRBV30,NA,TRBJ1-4,NA,TGTGCCTGGAGTGTAGCGGAATCATATGAAAAACTGTTTTTT,CAWSVAESYEKLFF
TRBV14,NA,TRBJ2-3,NA,TGTGCCAGCAGCCAGAACTGGGATACGCAGTATTTT,CASSQNWDTQYF
TRBV6-5,NA,TRBJ1-1,NA,TGTGCCAGCAGTTGGAGGGACTTGGGGAACACTGAAGCTTTCTTT,CASSWRDLGNTEAFF
TRBV5-1,few,TRBJ2-3,NA,TGCGCCAGTAGTCCGGACTCGACAGATACGCAGTATTTT,CASSPDSTDTQYF
TRBV19,NA,TRBJ1-5,NA,TGTGCCAGTAGTACCAAGGGCGGGGTGGTCGGTCAGCCCCAGCATTTT,CASSTKGGVVGQPQHF
TRBV7-9,NA,TRBJ2-7,TRBD2,TGTGCCAGCAGCCAACCTAGCGGGAGGGCCGACGAGCAGTACTTC,CASSQPSGRADEQYF
TRBV2,many,TRBJ2-7,NA,TGTGCCAGCAGGCCCCTCATCTACGAGCAGTACTTC,CASRPLIYEQYF
TRBV29-1,NA,TRBJ1-2,NA,TGCAGCGTTGGGGAGGACTATGGCTACACCTTC,CSVGEDYGYTF
TRBV28,NA,TRBJ1-2,NA,TGTGCCAGCAATCTAGGGGGGGTATCTGGGTATGGCTACACCTTC,CASNLGGVSGYGYTF
TRBV7-9,few,TRBJ1-2,NA,TGTGCCAGCAGCCAGGTGGGAACCCTTTCTCTCACCTTC,CASSQVGTLSLTF
TRBV2,medium-sized,TRBJ2-1,TRBD2,TGTGCCAGCAGTGGGGGGACTAGTTCCTACAATGAGCAGTTCTTC,CASSGGTSSYNEQFF
TRBV2,NA,TRBJ1-4,NA,TGTGCCAGCAGTGATGCCGGGATAGGAAATGAAAAACTGTTTTTT,CASSDAGIGNEKLFF